This T cell receptor beta chain is from a study of cytomegalovirus exposure and HLA in healthy donors. This PCR relied on a set of 60 Vbeta primers and 13 Jbeta primers. The table came from immunoSEQ multiplex PCR; TCRdb's copy has only in-frame clones and leaves some out. In the table there are roughly 130,000 clones, around three fifths of which are singletons. The CDR3 sequence is 16 residues long. The J segment lost 0 bases and the V segment lost 5 bases, leaving 6 bases of the junction unmatched. Per germline, CDR1 SEHNR and CDR2 FQNEAQ (reference sequence). The study, taken as a whole, reports: Under in vitro conditions, three CMV-associated chains were confirmed as specific for CMV antigens.

This clone appeared once. Its specificity is not known. The specimen sequenced was PBMCs. The chain links TRBV7-9 to TRBJ1-2; TRBD1 agrees at 10 bases. This TCR was sampled from a woman between 40 and 50 years old in good health and CMV-seropositive. The DNA of the CDR3 is TGTGCCAGCAGCCCGGACAGGGGGGCAACTAACTATGGCTACACCTTC. Its protein is CASSPDRGATNYGYTF.